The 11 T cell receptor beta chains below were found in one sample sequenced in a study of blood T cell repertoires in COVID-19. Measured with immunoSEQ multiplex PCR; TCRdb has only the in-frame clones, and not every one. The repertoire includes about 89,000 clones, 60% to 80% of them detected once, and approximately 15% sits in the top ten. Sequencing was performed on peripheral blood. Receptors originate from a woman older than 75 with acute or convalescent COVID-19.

CDR3 sequence (DNA): TGCGCCAGCAGCTTGGGACAGGGGGTTCAGCCCCAGCATTTT. Protein sequence: CASSLGQGVQPQHF. V and J are TRBV5-1 and TRBJ1-5; the match to TRBD1 covers 9 bases. The V gene's germline CDR1 is SGHRS and CDR2 YFSETQ. Trimming took 0 bases from V and 6 from J; bases not matched to a gene: 1. The CDR3 is 14 residues long.

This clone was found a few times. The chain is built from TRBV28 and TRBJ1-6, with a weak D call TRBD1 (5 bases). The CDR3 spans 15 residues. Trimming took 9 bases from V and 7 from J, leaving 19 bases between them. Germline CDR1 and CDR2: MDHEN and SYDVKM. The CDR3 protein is CASLQGEVGNSPLHF. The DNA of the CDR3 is TGTGCCAGTCTCCAAGGGGAGGTGGGGAATTCACCCCTCCACTTT.

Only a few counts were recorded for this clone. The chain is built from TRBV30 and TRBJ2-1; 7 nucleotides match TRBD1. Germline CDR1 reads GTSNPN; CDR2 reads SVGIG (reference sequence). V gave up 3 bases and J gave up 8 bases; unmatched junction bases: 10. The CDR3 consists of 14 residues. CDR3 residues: CAWRGMTGSDEQFF. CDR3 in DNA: TGTGCCTGGAGGGGGATGACAGGGAGCGATGAGCAGTTCTTC. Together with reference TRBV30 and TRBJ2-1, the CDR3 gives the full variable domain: SQTIHQWPATLVQPVGSPLSLECTVEGTSNPNLYWYRQAAGRGLQLLFYSVGIGQISSEVPQNLSASRPQDRQFILSSKKLLLSDSGFYLCAWRGMTGSDEQFFGPGTRLTVL.

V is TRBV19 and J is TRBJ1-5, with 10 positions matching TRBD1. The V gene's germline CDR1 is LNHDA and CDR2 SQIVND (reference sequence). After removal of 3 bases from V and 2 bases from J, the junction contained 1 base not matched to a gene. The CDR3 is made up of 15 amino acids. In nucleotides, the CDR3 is TGTGCCAGTAGTATCGGGACAGGGGGCAATCAGCCCCAGCATTTT. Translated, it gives CASSIGTGGNQPQHF.

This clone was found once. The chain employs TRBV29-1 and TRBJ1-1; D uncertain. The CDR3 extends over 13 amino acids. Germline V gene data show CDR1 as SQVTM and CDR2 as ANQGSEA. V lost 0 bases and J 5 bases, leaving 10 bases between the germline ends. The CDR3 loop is CSVEDLSRTEAFF. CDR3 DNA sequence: TGCAGCGTTGAAGATCTTTCACGGACTGAAGCTTTCTTT.

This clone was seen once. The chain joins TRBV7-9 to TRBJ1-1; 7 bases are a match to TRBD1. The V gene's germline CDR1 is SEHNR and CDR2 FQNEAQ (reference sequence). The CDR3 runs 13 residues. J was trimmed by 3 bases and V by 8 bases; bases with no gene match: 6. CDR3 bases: TGTGCCAGCGAACAGGGGACCTACACTGAAGCTTTCTTT. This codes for CASEQGTYTEAFF.

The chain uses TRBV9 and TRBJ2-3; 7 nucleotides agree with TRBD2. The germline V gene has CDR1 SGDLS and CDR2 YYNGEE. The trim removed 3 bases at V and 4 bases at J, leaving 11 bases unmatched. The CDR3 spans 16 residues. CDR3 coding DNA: TGTGCCAGCAGCGACCTGGGGGTAGCGGGCGCAGATACGCAGTATTTT. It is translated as CASSDLGVAGADTQYF.

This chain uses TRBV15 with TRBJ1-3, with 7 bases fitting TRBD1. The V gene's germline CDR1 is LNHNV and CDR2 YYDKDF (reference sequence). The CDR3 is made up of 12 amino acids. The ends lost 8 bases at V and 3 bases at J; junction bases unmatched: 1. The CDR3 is CATGQDGNTIYF. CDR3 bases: TGTGCCACCGGACAGGATGGAAACACCATATATTTT.

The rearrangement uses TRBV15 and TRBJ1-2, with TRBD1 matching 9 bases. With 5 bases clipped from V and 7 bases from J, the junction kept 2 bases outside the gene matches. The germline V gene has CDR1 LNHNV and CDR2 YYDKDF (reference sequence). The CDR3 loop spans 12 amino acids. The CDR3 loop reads CATSGGQGGYTF. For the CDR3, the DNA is TGTGCCACCAGCGGGGGACAGGGTGGCTACACCTTC. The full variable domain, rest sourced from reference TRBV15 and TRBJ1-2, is DAMVIQNPRYQVTQFGKPVTLSCSQTLNHNVMYWYQQKSSQAPKLLFHYYDKDFNNEADTPDNFQSRRPNTSFCFLDIRSPGLGDTAMYLCATSGGQGGYTFGSGTRLTVV.

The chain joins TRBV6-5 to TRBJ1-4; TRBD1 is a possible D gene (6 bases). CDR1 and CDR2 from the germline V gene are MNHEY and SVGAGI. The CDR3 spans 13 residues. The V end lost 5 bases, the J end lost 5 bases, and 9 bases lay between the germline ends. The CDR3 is CASSRTANEKLFF. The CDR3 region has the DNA TGTGCCAGCAGTCGGACAGCAAATGAAAAACTGTTTTTT.

CDR3 DNA: TGTGCCAGCAGCCCCTCGGTCGATACGACTGAAGCTTTCTTT. Translated, it gives CASSPSVDTTEAFF. V is TRBV7-2 and J is TRBJ1-1; D gene ambiguous. The ends were cut back, 5 bases at V and 5 bases at J, with 15 bases in the middle. CDR3 length: 14 amino acids. Germline V gives CDR1 SGHTA, CDR2 FQGNSA. Variable domain in full (rest from reference TRBV7-2 and TRBJ1-1): GAGVSQSPSNKVTEKGKDVELRCDPISGHTALYWYRQSLGQGLEFLIYFQGNSAPDKSGLPSDRFSAERTGGSVSTLTIQRTQQEDSAVYLCASSPSVDTTEAFFGQGTRLTVV.